This T cell receptor beta chain came from a study of T-cell memory formation after mild COVID-19. TCRdb reanalysed the 5' RACE reads using MiXCR and keeps one entry per CDR3 protein. The data contain about 410,000 distinct CDR3 sequences, 20% to 30% of them singletons. Germline CDR1 is LGHNA and CDR2 is YSLEER. Germline trimming cut 1 base from V and 4 bases from J; bases unmatched to any gene: 6. The CDR3 loop spans 15 amino acids. The gene calls are TRBV4-3 and TRBJ2-5; 7 nucleotides line up with TRBD2. Sample: PBMCs or a T cell subset sorted from them (not recorded which). The receptor's source is an adult woman who had mild COVID-19 (a few samples of this study predate the infection). Cell type and time point are not known. The CDR3 is CASSQGAGVGETQYF. CDR3 nucleotide sequence: TGCGCCAGCAGCCAAGGGGCGGGAGTTGGAGAGACCCAGTACTTC.